Listed below are T cell receptor beta chains from one sample, sequenced in a study of shared clonotypes between healthy human individuals. Using immunoSEQ multiplex PCR, the repertoire was profiled, and TCRdb retains in-frame clones only, with some absent. This table has 2,500,000 or so clones, 80% to 95% appearing once. Specimen: naive CD4+ T cells from PBMCs. These receptors were collected from a man younger than 35 in good health. Some clones in this sample may be carry-over from other donors' samples. Each CDR3 is given with its conserved first and last residue. Each record gives: D gene, clone size, V gene, J gene, CDR3 DNA, CDR3 protein. D genes are given only for firm matches. The size field is filled for only some rows; it gives once, few, many or a size class.

d_gene: TRBD2
abundance: -
v_gene: TRBV30
j_gene: TRBJ2-3
CDR3nt: TGTGCCGGCCCACGCAGACTAGCGGGAACTAGCACAGATACGCAGTATTTT
CDR3aa: CAGPRRLAGTSTDTQYF

d_gene: -
abundance: -
v_gene: TRBV5-4
j_gene: TRBJ1-2
CDR3nt: TGTGCCAGCAGCACCGGACGTGATCGCTACACCTTC
CDR3aa: CASSTGRDRYTF

d_gene: -
abundance: -
v_gene: TRBV5-1
j_gene: TRBJ2-5
CDR3nt: TGCGCCAGCAGCTTAGGGCAAGAGACCCAGTACTTC
CDR3aa: CASSLGQETQYF

d_gene: -
abundance: few
v_gene: TRBV7-9
j_gene: TRBJ1-1
CDR3nt: TGTGCCAGCAGCTCTCAGGCCAACACTGAAGCTTTCTTT
CDR3aa: CASSSQANTEAFF

d_gene: -
abundance: -
v_gene: TRBV7-2
j_gene: TRBJ2-7
CDR3nt: TGTGCCAGCAGCGCGCTAGCCCGCTACGAGCAGTACTTC
CDR3aa: CASSALARYEQYF

d_gene: TRBD2
abundance: -
v_gene: TRBV4-1
j_gene: TRBJ2-3
CDR3nt: TGCGCCAGCAGCTTGACTAGCGGGAGTTCAGATACGCAGTATTTT
CDR3aa: CASSLTSGSSDTQYF

d_gene: TRBD1
abundance: -
v_gene: TRBV30
j_gene: TRBJ2-7
CDR3nt: TGTGCCTGGAGCGCGGACAGGGCCTACGAGCAGTACTTC
CDR3aa: CAWSADRAYEQYF

d_gene: TRBD2
abundance: -
v_gene: TRBV5-1
j_gene: TRBJ2-1
CDR3nt: TGCGCCAGCAGCCTTAGCGGGATTGGAAACAATGAGCAGTTCTTC
CDR3aa: CASSLSGIGNNEQFF

d_gene: -
abundance: -
v_gene: TRBV28
j_gene: TRBJ1-5
CDR3nt: TGTGCCAGCAGGGGGCGTCAGGGCTTTCCGGCGGGATCGGTTCTCCAGCATTTT
CDR3aa: CASRGRQGFPAGSVLQHF

d_gene: -
abundance: -
v_gene: TRBV7-9
j_gene: TRBJ2-2
CDR3nt: TGTGCCAGCAGCTCCCCCAAAACCGGGGAGCTGTTTTTT
CDR3aa: CASSSPKTGELFF

d_gene: TRBD2
abundance: -
v_gene: TRBV28
j_gene: TRBJ2-1
CDR3nt: TGTGCCAGCAGACCAACCCTAGCGGGGGCTTACAATGAGCAGTTCTTC
CDR3aa: CASRPTLAGAYNEQFF